This record looks at one TCR beta chain sequence and its context. Its antigen remains unknown. The germline gene is not matched at one end of the junction; a read error may be the cause. This entry is derived from a study of post-analysis software for immune sequencing data. Study-wide results and limits: With TRBV5-6, TRBV5-1 and TRBV20-1 included, about five TRBV segments were more frequent in patients than in controls.

Presence of unique molecular identifiers characterized the TCR beta cDNA libraries. One entry per CDR3 protein results from TCRdb running MiXCR on the PCR reads. The data contain 700,000 to 900,000 distinct CDR3 sequences, 46% of them seen just once; the ten biggest clones take up roughly 4.4%. The CDR3 length is 15 residues. Germline loops: CDR1 DFQATT, CDR2 SNEGSKA (reference sequence). This TCR came from a girl between 10 and 17 years old with multiple sclerosis. Sample: blood. This rearrangement joins TRBV20-1 to TRBJ2-6; D is possibly TRBD1 (5 bases). Here the CDR3 DNA reads TGCAGTGCTAGAGGGCAGACCTCTGGGGCCAACGTCCGGACTTTC. It is translated as CSARGQTSGANVRTF.